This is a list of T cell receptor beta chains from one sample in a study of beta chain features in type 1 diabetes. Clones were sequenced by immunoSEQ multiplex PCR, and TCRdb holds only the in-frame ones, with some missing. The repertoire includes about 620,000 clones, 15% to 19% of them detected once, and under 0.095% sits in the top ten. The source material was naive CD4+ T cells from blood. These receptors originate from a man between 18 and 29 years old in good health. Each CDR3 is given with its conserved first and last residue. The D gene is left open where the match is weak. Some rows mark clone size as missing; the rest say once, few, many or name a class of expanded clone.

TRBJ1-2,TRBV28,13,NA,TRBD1,TGTGCCACGCTCCCCGGGACAGGGGAAGGCTACACCTTC,CATLPGTGEGYTF
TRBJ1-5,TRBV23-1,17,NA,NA,TGCGCCAGCAGTCAATCGGTCCAGGCGAGTAGCAATCAGCCCCAGCATTTT,CASSQSVQASSNQPQHF
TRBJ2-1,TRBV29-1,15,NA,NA,TGCAGCGTTGTTATCCTTACAGGGTACTTCAATGAGCAGTTCTTC,CSVVILTGYFNEQFF
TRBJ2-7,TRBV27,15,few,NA,TGTGCCAGCAGTGCCCGACTGGGTCGTTCCTACGAGCAGTACTTC,CASSARLGRSYEQYF
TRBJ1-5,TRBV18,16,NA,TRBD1,TGTGCCAGCTCACCAAGCAGACAGGGGGCCGGTCAGCCCCAGCATTTT,CASSPSRQGAGQPQHF
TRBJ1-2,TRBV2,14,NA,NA,TGTGCCAGCAGTGTCGAGGGGGTGAGCTATGGCTACACCTTC,CASSVEGVSYGYTF
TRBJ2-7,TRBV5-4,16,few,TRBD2,TGTGCCAGCAGCTTGGCCGGGAGAGCGGGGCCCTACGAGCAGTACTTC,CASSLAGRAGPYEQYF
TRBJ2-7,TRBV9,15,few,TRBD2,TGTGCCAGCAGCCTGCGCGCGGGGGGACTCCACGAGCAGTACTTC,CASSLRAGGLHEQYF
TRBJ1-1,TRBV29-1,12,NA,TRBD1,TGCAGCGTTTTGGACAGGGGGCTGGCAGCTTTCTTT,CSVLDRGLAAFF
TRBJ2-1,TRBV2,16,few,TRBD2,TGTGCCAGCAGCGCGAAGACTAGCGGGGGGGCCGCTGAGCAGTTCTTC,CASSAKTSGGAAEQFF
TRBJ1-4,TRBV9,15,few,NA,TGTGCCAGCAGCGTAGCAGCTACAACTAATGAAAAACTGTTTTTT,CASSVAATTNEKLFF
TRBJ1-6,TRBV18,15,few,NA,TGTGCCAGCTCACCACCGACGACGAAAAATTCACCCCTCCACTTT,CASSPPTTKNSPLHF
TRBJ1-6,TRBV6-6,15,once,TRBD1,TGTGCCAGCAGTTATGGAGACAGGGGTAATTCACCCCTCCACTTT,CASSYGDRGNSPLHF
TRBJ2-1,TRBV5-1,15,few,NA,TGCGCCAGCAGCTTCCTGGGGTCCGTTGTAGATGAGCAGTTCTTC,CASSFLGSVVDEQFF
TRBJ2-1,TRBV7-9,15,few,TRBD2,TGTGCCAGCAGCATACTAGCGGGAGGGCCCAATGAGCAGTTCTTC,CASSILAGGPNEQFF
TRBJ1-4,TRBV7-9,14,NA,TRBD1,TGTGCCAGCAGCCTCAGGGGGACTAATGAAAAACTGTTTTTT,CASSLRGTNEKLFF
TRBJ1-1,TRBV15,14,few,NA,TGTGCCACCAGCAGAGTTGGTGGGTCGGCTGAAGCTTTCTTT,CATSRVGGSAEAFF
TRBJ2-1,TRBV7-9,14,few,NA,TGTGCCAGCAGCTTCGGGACCTCCTACAATGAGCAGTTCTTC,CASSFGTSYNEQFF
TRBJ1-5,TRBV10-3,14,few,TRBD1,TGTGCCACCCGGGGGACAGACGATTCCCAGTCCCAGCATTTT,CATRGTDDSQSQHF
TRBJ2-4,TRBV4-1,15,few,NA,TGCGCCAGCAGCCACATTTGGGGGGCCAAAAACATTCAGTACTTC,CASSHIWGAKNIQYF
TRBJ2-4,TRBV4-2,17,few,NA,TGTGCCAGCAGCCAATATAGGGAGGGGGTAGCCAAAAACATTCAGTACTTC,CASSQYREGVAKNIQYF
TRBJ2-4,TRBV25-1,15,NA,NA,TGTGCCAGCAGTGAAGCAGGGGGGGCCAAAAACATTCAGTACTTC,CASSEAGGAKNIQYF
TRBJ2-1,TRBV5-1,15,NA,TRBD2,TGCGCCAGCGGACTTCTAGCGGACTACTACAATGAGCAGTTCTTC,CASGLLADYYNEQFF
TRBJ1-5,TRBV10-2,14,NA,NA,TGCGCCAGCAAGAGTACAGGGAAGTCGCAGCCCCAGCATTTT,CASKSTGKSQPQHF
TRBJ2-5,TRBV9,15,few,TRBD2,TGTGCCAGCAGCGTAGGAGCGGGGGGGCACGAGACCCAGTACTTC,CASSVGAGGHETQYF
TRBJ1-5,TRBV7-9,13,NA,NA,TGTGCCAGCAGCGCCCGAATTAATCAGCCCCAGCATTTT,CASSARINQPQHF
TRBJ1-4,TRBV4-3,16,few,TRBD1,TGCGCCAGCAGCCAAGAAGGGCTGCAGGGGGCTGAAAAACTGTTTTTT,CASSQEGLQGAEKLFF
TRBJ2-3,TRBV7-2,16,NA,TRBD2,TGTGCCAGCAGCTTAGGTGGACTAGGACCAACAGATACGCAGTATTTT,CASSLGGLGPTDTQYF
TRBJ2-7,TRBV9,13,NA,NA,TGTGCCAGCAGCGTAGGGCAAGGGGTCGAGCAGTACTTC,CASSVGQGVEQYF
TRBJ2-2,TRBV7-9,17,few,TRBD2,TGTGCCAGCAGCCCTGTGATTAGCGGGAGGGACACCGGGGAGCTGTTTTTT,CASSPVISGRDTGELFF
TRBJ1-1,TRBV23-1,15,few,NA,TGCGCCAGCAACACCATCGTGGTGAAATGCACTGAAGCTTTCTTT,CASNTIVVKCTEAFF
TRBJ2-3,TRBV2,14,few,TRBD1,TGTGCCAACGCCCCCAGGACAGGGGGGGATACGCAGTATTTT,CANAPRTGGDTQYF